Listed below are T cell receptor beta chains from one sample, sequenced in a study of shared clonotypes between healthy human individuals. Method: immunoSEQ multiplex PCR; TCRdb's copy keeps in-frame clones and lacks some. Seen here are 2 million or so clones, about 95% observed once, and the top ten hold around 1.1%. Sequencing was performed on naive CD8+ T cells sorted from blood. These receptors were taken from a man younger than 35 in good health. The CDR3 runs from the conserved cysteine through the conserved F or W. The D gene is left open where the match is weak. Not every row has a clone size; where given, it reads once, few, many or a size class.

D gene: TRBD1; clone size: -; V gene: TRBV9; J gene: TRBJ2-7; CDR3 DNA: TGTGCCAGCAGCGTAGGGACAGGGCCTCGGAACGAGCAGTACTTC; CDR3 protein: CASSVGTGPRNEQYF
D gene: -; clone size: -; V gene: TRBV6-1; J gene: TRBJ1-6; CDR3 DNA: TGTGCCAGCAGTGAAGCCGGGGTAGGTAATTCACCCCTCCACTTT; CDR3 protein: CASSEAGVGNSPLHF
D gene: -; clone size: once; V gene: TRBV2; J gene: TRBJ1-3; CDR3 DNA: TGTGCCAGCAGTGCGGGGGGCAGCGGAAACACCATATATTTT; CDR3 protein: CASSAGGSGNTIYF
D gene: -; clone size: -; V gene: TRBV2; J gene: TRBJ2-7; CDR3 DNA: TGTGCCAGCGCTGACAGTGCCTACGAGCAGTACTTC; CDR3 protein: CASADSAYEQYF
D gene: TRBD1; clone size: -; V gene: TRBV30; J gene: TRBJ1-1; CDR3 DNA: TGTGCCTGGAGCGGGACAGGGTTGGGCACTGAAGCTTTCTTT; CDR3 protein: CAWSGTGLGTEAFF
D gene: -; clone size: -; V gene: TRBV29-1; J gene: TRBJ2-3; CDR3 DNA: TGCAGCGTTGAAGACCCAGCACAGGCTAGCACAGATACGCAGTATTTT; CDR3 protein: CSVEDPAQASTDTQYF
D gene: -; clone size: -; V gene: TRBV2; J gene: TRBJ1-1; CDR3 DNA: TGTGCCAGCGTTTCGGTACAGCTGAACACTGAAGCTTTCTTT; CDR3 protein: CASVSVQLNTEAFF
D gene: -; clone size: once; V gene: TRBV14; J gene: TRBJ2-1; CDR3 DNA: TGTGCCAGCAGCCTTCGACCGGGGTCCTACAATGAGCAGTTCTTC; CDR3 protein: CASSLRPGSYNEQFF
D gene: -; clone size: -; V gene: TRBV5-1; J gene: TRBJ2-5; CDR3 DNA: TGCGCCAGCAGCCTCCCCGGGACACCGGACGGGGAGACCCAGTACTTC; CDR3 protein: CASSLPGTPDGETQYF
D gene: -; clone size: -; V gene: TRBV30; J gene: TRBJ1-6; CDR3 DNA: TGTGCCTGGAGTGTACTTAGCGGGGGGATGGGTTCACCCCTCCACTTT; CDR3 protein: CAWSVLSGGMGSPLHF
D gene: -; clone size: once; V gene: TRBV4-3; J gene: TRBJ2-3; CDR3 DNA: TGCGCCAGCAGCCAAGATGGGAACGGGTGGACAGATACGCAGTATTTT; CDR3 protein: CASSQDGNGWTDTQYF
D gene: TRBD1; clone size: once; V gene: TRBV7-3; J gene: TRBJ2-7; CDR3 DNA: TGTGCCAGCAGCTTAGAACCGGGACAGGGGCTCGAGCAGTACTTC; CDR3 protein: CASSLEPGQGLEQYF
D gene: TRBD1; clone size: -; V gene: TRBV12-5; J gene: TRBJ1-2; CDR3 DNA: TGTGCTAGTGGTCCCGGGACAGGGTATGGCTACACCTTC; CDR3 protein: CASGPGTGYGYTF
D gene: -; clone size: -; V gene: TRBV27; J gene: TRBJ2-2; CDR3 DNA: TGTGCCAGCAGAACCTCCGAGACGAACACCGGGGAGCTGTTTTTT; CDR3 protein: CASRTSETNTGELFF